Sequencing of this TCR beta chain was carried out in a study of T-cell reconstitution after alpha-beta-depleted transplantation in children. Unique molecular identifiers were incorporated during preparation of the TCRbeta library. TCRdb ran MiXCR on the PCR reads and lists one entry per CDR3 protein. This table has about 300,000 distinct CDR3 sequences, 7.5% to 9% appearing once. Findings and limits, study-wide: Elevated TCRbeta diversity at day 60 was traced, in some patients, to surviving recipient T cells and thymic progenitors. Among T cells one year after transplant, newly produced cells accounted for most counts and diversity. As was reported, about two months after transplant, alpha-beta T cells came from several hundred expanded graft clones.

This clonotype appeared a few times. As yet, its antigen is unknown. Between the trimmed V and J ends, which lost 6 bases and 2 bases, there was a span of 16 bases. CDR3 size: 15 residues. Germline V CDR1 and CDR2: SGHAT, FQNNGV. Sequenced material: peripheral blood, taken 360 days after TCRalphabeta/CD19-depleted stem cell transplant. The source is a female patient aged 2 to 10 who had a stem cell transplant for Fanconi anemia, so the T cells may come from the graft donor. The V call is TRBV11-2, the J call TRBJ2-5; D remains ambiguous. The CDR3 region has the DNA TGTGCCAGCAGAACTACCCGGGCCGGGCAAGAGACCCAGTACTTC. Translation gives CASRTTRAGQETQYF. The full variable domain, its missing parts supplied by reference TRBV11-2 and TRBJ2-5, is EAGVAQSPRYKIIEKRQSVAFWCNPISGHATLYWYQQILGQGPKLLIQFQNNGVVDDSQLPKDRFSAERLKGVDSTLKIQPAKLEDSAVYLCASRTTRAGQETQYFGPGTRLLVL.